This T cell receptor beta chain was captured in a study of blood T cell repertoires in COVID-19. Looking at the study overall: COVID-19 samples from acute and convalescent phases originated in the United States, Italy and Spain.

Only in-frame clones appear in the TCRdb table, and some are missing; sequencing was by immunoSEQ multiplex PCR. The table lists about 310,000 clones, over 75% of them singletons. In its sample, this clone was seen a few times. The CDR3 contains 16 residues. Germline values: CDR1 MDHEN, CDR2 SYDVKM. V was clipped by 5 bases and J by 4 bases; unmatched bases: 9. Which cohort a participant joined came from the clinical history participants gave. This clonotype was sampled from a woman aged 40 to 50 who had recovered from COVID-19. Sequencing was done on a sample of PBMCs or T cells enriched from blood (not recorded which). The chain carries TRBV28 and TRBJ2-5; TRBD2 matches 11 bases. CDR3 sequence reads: CASSPPLAGVGETQYF. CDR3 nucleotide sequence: TGTGCCAGCAGTCCCCCACTAGCGGGGGTAGGAGAGACCCAGTACTTC.